This T cell receptor beta chain derives from a study of tumor-infiltrating lymphocytes in primary liver carcinoma (dated by TCRdb to the late 2010s). Context from the whole study: Between late 2015 and early 2016, 4 or 5 patients in China with histopathologically diagnosed primary liver carcinoma had their tumors surgically resected. The five patients, three men and two women aged 30 to 69 years, had hepatocellular carcinoma (four) or combined HCC and intrahepatic cholangiocarcinoma (one). Tumors of the five patients were stage T1-T3 N0M0 with maximum diameters of roughly 4.2 to 10 cm. Samples yielded roughly 3.65 to 7.5 million productive TCRbeta reads; read depth did not differ significantly between tissue types. The study combined TCRbeta repertoire sequencing, expression microarrays and whole-exome sequencing across five regions of each liver tumor, with adjacent normal tissue and blood. A total of 35 or so specimens from 5 patients went through TCRbeta repertoire sequencing, namely 25 tumor regions, 5 adjacent noncancerous liver tissues and 5 peripheral blood samples. High reproducibility was observed for the technical replicate repertoires, with mean shared-clone rates approximately 0.92 and correlation coefficients above 0.95. General conclusions and limits of the study: Repertoire overlap was found to be higher between tumor regions (mean approximately 35%) than between tumor-adjacent (17%) or tumor-blood (about 15%) pairs, consistent with antigen-driven expansion. The top 250 clones accounted for a significantly greater share of the repertoire in tumors than in blood (p = 0.039). Since the samples were bulk and unsorted, there was no way to compare CD4+ and CD8+ T cell repertoires. With just a few patients in the study, the authors point out that the findings should be validated in a larger study. Only the TCR beta chain was sequenced, which likely underestimates true repertoire diversity because unpaired alpha chains were not captured.

The CDR3 sequence holds 16 residues, the cysteine and phenylalanine included. The only DNA kept is the CDR3, 48 bases in frame from the first base. In the germline V gene, CDR1 corresponds to MNHNS and CDR2 to SASEGT. Blood RNA was extracted from unsorted whole blood with TRIzol reagent; germline DNA came from the DNeasy Blood & Tissue kit. Patients had chronic HBV infection and were treatment-naive at sampling. Before surgery, about 4 milliliters of peripheral blood were collected into K2EDTA tubes. Starting from approximately 500 ng total RNA, TCRbeta-specific cDNA was produced by reverse transcription with a constant-region primer and ProtoScript II reverse transcriptase. TCRbeta libraries were built with three nested multiplex PCR rounds, a slightly modified ARM-PCR procedure. Each of the first two PCR rounds ran for approximately 10 cycles using multiplex TRBV1-TRBV30 forward primers together with a Cbeta reverse primer. Sample barcodes and Illumina adapters were added in a final 25-cycle PCR using Deep VentR polymerase. Before sequencing, amplicons of 200-500 bp were gel-purified using a QIAquick gel extraction kit. An Illumina HiSeq 2500 was used to sequence the TCRbeta amplicons, generating 250-bp paired-end reads. In the original analysis: Reads were quality-trimmed with Trimmomatic v0.33, and paired reads were merged with FLASH v1.2.11 to recover full CDR3 sequences. V, D and J germline segments were assigned to the rearranged TCRbeta sequences by MiGEC v1.2.1b. Clonotype statistics and Shannon-Wiener diversity indices were calculated with VDJtools v1.0.0. Except for diversity analysis, only each sample's 250 most abundant clonotypes were used in subsequent analyses to reduce sampling bias. TCRdb reprocessing: public reads trimmed at Q25 with fastp, clones called with MiXCR, in-frame beta chains kept. Every entry covers one CDR3 protein and lists the most common genes and DNA from its rows. These V and J calls originate from TCRdb's pipeline instead of the authors' own analysis. The sample has 330,000 or so distinct CDR3 sequences on record, about two thirds of them singletons. In total, the top ten clones hold roughly 6.5% of the sample.

Concerning this clonotype itself: The target of this receptor is not known. A much larger clone sits a single nucleotide away, making a read error possible.

Sequenced: peripheral blood. The rearrangement joined TRBV6-1 to TRBJ2-1; TRBD2 might be the D gene, on 6 matching bases. The sequence derives from a man in his forties with primary liver carcinoma and hepatitis B virus infection. The CDR3 amino acid sequence is: CAGSEPGAGRIREQFF. The DNA sequence is TGTGCCGGCAGTGAACCCGGGGCCGGGAGAATAAGGGAGCAGTTCTTC.